The rows below give T cell receptor beta chains drawn from one sample of a study of cytomegalovirus exposure and HLA in healthy donors. Only in-frame clones appear in the TCRdb table, and some are missing; sequencing was by immunoSEQ multiplex PCR. Of 150,000 to 200,000 clones in the sample, roughly 84% were seen once. The sequenced material came from PBMCs. The receptors were gathered from a boy between 10 and 17 years old in good health and CMV-seronegative. The CDR3 runs from the conserved cysteine through the conserved F or W. D genes are given only for firm matches. The listing skips clone size in some rows; elsewhere it reads once, few, many or a size class.

abundance	d_gene	v_gene	j_gene	CDR3aa	CDR3nt
-	TRBD1	TRBV4-1	TRBJ2-7	CASSQVVVAGQGRYEQYF	TGCGCCAGCAGCCAAGTCGTAGTGGCGGGACAGGGCCGCTACGAGCAGTACTTC
-	-	TRBV2	TRBJ2-1	CASSEALGSSYNEQFF	TGTGCCAGCAGTGAAGCGCTGGGGAGCTCCTACAATGAGCAGTTCTTC
few	-	TRBV6-4	TRBJ1-2	CASSNGGSYTF	TGTGCCAGCAGTAACGGCGGGAGCTACACCTTC
-	-	TRBV5-1	TRBJ1-1	CASTRDLGRGRTEAFF	TGCGCCAGCACACGAGACTTAGGTAGGGGGAGAACTGAAGCTTTCTTT
-	-	TRBV28	TRBJ2-3	CASSLPRGDTQYF	TGTGCCAGCAGTTTACCCCGCGGCGATACGCAGTATTTT
-	-	TRBV5-1	TRBJ1-2	CASSLLSIGGAGYTF	TGCGCCAGCAGCTTACTTTCAATTGGGGGCGCGGGCTACACCTTC
-	-	TRBV19	TRBJ1-5	CASSTEEFGQPQHF	TGTGCCAGTAGTACAGAAGAGTTCGGTCAGCCCCAGCATTTT
-	-	TRBV7-9	TRBJ2-7	CASSSGSLFLDEQYF	TGTGCCAGCAGCTCGGGGAGCCTTTTCTTGGACGAGCAGTACTTC
-	-	TRBV9	TRBJ2-5	CASSVPMGAGETQYF	TGTGCCAGCAGCGTCCCAATGGGGGCCGGAGAGACCCAGTACTTC
-	-	TRBV19	TRBJ2-1	CASSIVNQAANEQFF	TGTGCCAGTAGTATAGTCAATCAGGCCGCGAATGAGCAGTTCTTC
-	-	TRBV9	TRBJ2-6	CTSSVGGSGANVLTF	TGTACCAGCAGCGTAGGAGGGTCTGGGGCCAACGTCCTGACTTTC
-	-	TRBV30	TRBJ2-3	CAWSVQGPSTDTQYF	TGTGCCTGGAGTGTACAGGGTCCAAGCACAGATACGCAGTATTTT
-	-	TRBV6-5	TRBJ2-5	CASSYSGGTEETQYF	TGTGCCAGCAGTTACTCAGGCGGCACGGAAGAGACCCAGTACTTC
-	TRBD1	TRBV28	TRBJ2-2	CALGTVNTGELFF	TGTGCCTTGGGGACAGTGAACACCGGGGAGCTGTTTTTT
-	-	TRBV19	TRBJ1-2	CASKRGRGREEAYGYTF	TGTGCCAGTAAGAGGGGACGGGGACGGGAGGAGGCTTATGGCTACACCTTC
-	TRBD2	TRBV7-6	TRBJ2-7	CASSSVPSGRYEQYF	TGTGCCAGCAGCTCAGTTCCAAGCGGGAGGTACGAGCAGTACTTC
-	-	TRBV9	TRBJ1-5	CASGRQATPNQPQHF	TGTGCCAGCGGCCGACAGGCCACCCCCAATCAGCCCCAGCATTTT
-	TRBD2	TRBV9	TRBJ2-3	CASSAPGLAGSDTQYF	TGTGCCAGCAGCGCTCCGGGACTAGCGGGATCAGATACGCAGTATTTT
once	-	TRBV12-5	TRBJ1-1	CASGLLGGLEAFF	TGTGCTAGTGGTTTGTTGGGGGGGCTTGAAGCTTTCTTT
once	TRBD1	TRBV27	TRBJ2-7	CASLTRDRGRYEQYF	TGTGCCAGCCTCACCCGGGACAGGGGGCGTTACGAGCAGTACTTC
-	-	TRBV27	TRBJ2-1	CASSSQGREQFF	TGTGCCAGCAGTTCACAGGGTCGAGAGCAGTTCTTC
few	-	TRBV4-1	TRBJ2-5	CASSQALLETQYF	TGCGCCAGCAGCCAAGCCCTGTTGGAGACCCAGTACTTC
-	TRBD1	TRBV25-1	TRBJ1-2	CASSESGQGAYNYGYTF	TGTGCCAGCAGTGAATCGGGACAGGGGGCTTATAACTATGGCTACACCTTC
-	-	TRBV19	TRBJ2-7	CASSIAPFYEQYF	TGTGCCAGTAGTATAGCCCCTTTTTACGAGCAGTACTTC
-	-	TRBV30	TRBJ2-5	CAWKAQETQYF	TGTGCCTGGAAAGCCCAAGAGACCCAGTACTTC
-	-	TRBV4-3	TRBJ2-3	CASSQDRAGRDTQYF	TGCGCCAGCAGCCAAGACAGGGCAGGGAGGGATACGCAGTATTTT
few	-	TRBV5-6	TRBJ1-2	CASSLQGSSGYTF	TGTGCCAGCAGCTTACAGGGTAGCTCTGGCTACACCTTC